The clone carrying this T cell receptor (beta chain) was detected only once. The antigen remains undetermined. The data are from a study of T cells in Graves' hyperthyroidism and ophthalmopathy. Across the study: Peripheral blood specimens were obtained at initial diagnosis, prior to any treatment.

In germline, CDR1 is SEHNR, CDR2 FQNEAQ (reference sequence). The trim removed 3 bases at V and 5 bases at J, leaving 3 bases unmatched. The CDR3 extends over 14 amino acids. Subjects with ophthalmopathy showed a Clinical Activity Score no lower than 3, a NOSPECS grade no lower than 4, and a duration shorter than 3 months. Notes on the study in general: Through a model of 13 V-J features, ophthalmopathy was separated from stable hyperthyroidism. Blood also held most thyroid clonotypes expanded beyond 0.001.

TCR beta CDR3 sequences were amplified from RNA transcripts. With the HTBI primer set, the TCR CDR3 went through a first round of RT-PCR. From the multiplex PCR reads, TCRdb called clonotypes with MiXCR, one entry per CDR3 protein. Found here are over 400,000 distinct CDR3 sequences, less than 25% of them singletons; the top ten hold around 47%. This receptor was identified in an older woman with Graves' ophthalmopathy. J is TRBJ2-1 and V is TRBV7-9; 8 bases align to TRBD2. The sequencing input was blood. This CDR3 is CASSLSGGNNEQFF. CDR3 DNA: TGTGCCAGCAGCTTGTCGGGAGGGAACAATGAGCAGTTCTTC. The full variable domain, with the rest looked up from reference TRBV7-9 and TRBJ2-1, is DTGVSQNPRHKITKRGQNVTFRCDPISEHNRLYWYRQTLGQGPEFLTYFQNEAQLEKSRLLSDRFSAERPKGSFSTLEIQRTEQGDSAMYLCASSLSGGNNEQFFGPGTRLTVL.